This T cell receptor (beta chain) derives from a study of patients and donors after allogeneic stem cell transplantation. Worth noting for this clonotype: A junction end diverges from the germline sequence, so it may reflect a read error.

One entry per CDR3 protein, called by TCRdb with MiXCR from the RT-PCR reads. The sample consists of approximately 170,000 distinct CDR3 sequences, more than 20% of them appearing once. From germline, CDR1 is MNHEY and CDR2 SMNVEV (reference sequence). The CDR3 contains 17 residues. Sequencing input: blood, either unsorted or a sorted T cell fraction (not recorded which). The source of this sequence is a human donor who was either an allogeneic HSCT recipient or a stem cell or donor lymphocyte infusion donor (not recorded which). It is not recorded whose cells these are; they may come from a transplant donor. V and J are TRBV27 and TRBJ2-2; the match to TRBD1 covers 7 bases. CDR3 in DNA: TGCGCCAGCAGTCTGGGACAGATACCCGAGAGCACCGGGGAGCTGTTTTTT. This gives the protein CASSLGQIPESTGELFF.